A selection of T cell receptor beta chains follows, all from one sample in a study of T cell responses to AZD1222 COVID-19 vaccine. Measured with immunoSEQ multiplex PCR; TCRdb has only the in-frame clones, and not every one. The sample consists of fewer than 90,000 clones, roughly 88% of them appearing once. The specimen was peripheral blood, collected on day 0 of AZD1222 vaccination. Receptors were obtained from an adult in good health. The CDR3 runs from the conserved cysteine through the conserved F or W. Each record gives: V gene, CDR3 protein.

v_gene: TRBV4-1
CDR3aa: CASSQNAGANYGYTF

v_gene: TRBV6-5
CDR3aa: CASSYRADGYTF

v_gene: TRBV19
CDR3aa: CASSIPGYEQYF

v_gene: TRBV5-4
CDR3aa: CASSLGGGNNQPQHF

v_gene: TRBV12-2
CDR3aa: CASRLEGVGNTIYF

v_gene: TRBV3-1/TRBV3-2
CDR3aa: CASSRGLAEETQYF

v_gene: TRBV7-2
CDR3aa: CASSFSTGAWETQYF

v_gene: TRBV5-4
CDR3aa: CASSLGAGPANEQFF

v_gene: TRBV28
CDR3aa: CASTTPAGRGRGETQYF

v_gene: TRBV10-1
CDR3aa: CASRKDRNNEQFF

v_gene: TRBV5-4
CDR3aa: CASSAGTGGLGELFF

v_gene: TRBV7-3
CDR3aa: CASSRAGPTDTQYF

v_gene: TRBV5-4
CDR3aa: CASSRGQGWSGANVLTF

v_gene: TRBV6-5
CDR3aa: CASSKGQGTWDEQFF

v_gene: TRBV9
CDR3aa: CASSVALRGYTGELFF

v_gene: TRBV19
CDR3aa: CASSRTGTYGYTF

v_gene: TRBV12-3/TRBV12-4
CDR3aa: CASTGDHDNEQFF

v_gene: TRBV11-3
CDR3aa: CASSLVVPRGYEQYF

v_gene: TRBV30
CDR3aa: CAWSEQGAGGYTF

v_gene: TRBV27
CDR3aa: CASSPGPFSYNEQFF

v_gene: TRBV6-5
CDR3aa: CASSYLRGRGELFF

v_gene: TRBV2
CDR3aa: CASSLRETQYF

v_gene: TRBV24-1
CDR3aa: CATSAADRYEQYF

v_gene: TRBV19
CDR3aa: CASSIGQGLTYEQYF

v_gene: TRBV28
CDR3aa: CAIGRGMNTEAFF

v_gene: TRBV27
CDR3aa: CASSSGLAGGGEQFF

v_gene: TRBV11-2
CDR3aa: CASSLSPEVDEQFF

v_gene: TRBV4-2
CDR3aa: CASSQERNREETQYF

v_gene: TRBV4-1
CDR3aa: CASSQDLGQRSEQYF

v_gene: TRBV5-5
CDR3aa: CASSFVTVNTEAFF

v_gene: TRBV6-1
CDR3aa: CASSEATSGRYEQYF

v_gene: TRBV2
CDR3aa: CASSGTSGGIQYF

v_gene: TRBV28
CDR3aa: CASSPRTADEQYF

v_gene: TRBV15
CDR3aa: CATSRDPTGELFF

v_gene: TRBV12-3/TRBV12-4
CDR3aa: CASSPGLGEQFF

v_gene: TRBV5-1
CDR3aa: CASSLEGQQETQYF

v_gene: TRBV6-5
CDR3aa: CASCGQGGGQPQHF

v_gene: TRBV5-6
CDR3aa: CASSLVGDRVRNEQFF

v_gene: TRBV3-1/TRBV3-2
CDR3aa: CASSQRGQGYNEQFF

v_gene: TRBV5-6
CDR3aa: CASNLGGGRNQPQHF

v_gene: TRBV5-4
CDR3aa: CASSSSGTRAFREQFF

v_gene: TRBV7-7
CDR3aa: CASSSRLGTEAFF

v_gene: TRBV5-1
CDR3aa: CASSWSESRNEQFF

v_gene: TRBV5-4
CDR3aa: CASSSEGTSGYTF

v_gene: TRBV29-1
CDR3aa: CSIGGETQYF

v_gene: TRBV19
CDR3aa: CASSIGGANYGYTF

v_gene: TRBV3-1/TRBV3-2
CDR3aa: CASSLGDVGEAFF

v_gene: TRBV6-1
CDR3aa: CASSELRQGGEKLFF

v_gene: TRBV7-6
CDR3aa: CASSLGRVPTYEQYF

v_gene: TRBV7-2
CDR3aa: CASSTSGTDYLF

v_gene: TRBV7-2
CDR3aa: CASSLDGGSYEQYF

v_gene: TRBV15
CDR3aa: CATSRDPAGRGTEAFF

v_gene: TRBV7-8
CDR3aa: CASSSQGLSTDTQYF

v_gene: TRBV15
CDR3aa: CATSRAMGGEETQYF

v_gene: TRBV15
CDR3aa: CATSRVLGNEQFF